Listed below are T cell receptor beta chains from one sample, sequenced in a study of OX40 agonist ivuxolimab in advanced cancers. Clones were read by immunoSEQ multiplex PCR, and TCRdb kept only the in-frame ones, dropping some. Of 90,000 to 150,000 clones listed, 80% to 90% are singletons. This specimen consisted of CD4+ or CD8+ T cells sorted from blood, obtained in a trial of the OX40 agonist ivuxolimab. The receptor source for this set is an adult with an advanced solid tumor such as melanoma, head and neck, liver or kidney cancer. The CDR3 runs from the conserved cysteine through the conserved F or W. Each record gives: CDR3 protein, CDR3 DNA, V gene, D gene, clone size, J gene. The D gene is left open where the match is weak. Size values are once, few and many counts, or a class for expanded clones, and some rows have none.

CASSSREGTEAFF | TGTGCCAGCAGCTCCCGGGAGGGCACTGAAGCTTTCTTT | TRBV7-3 | . | . | TRBJ1-1
CASGQGGSDTQYF | TGTGCCAGTGGACAGGGAGGTTCAGATACGCAGTATTTT | TRBV2 | TRBD1 | . | TRBJ2-3
CASSMGDSYEQYF | TGTGCCAGTAGTATGGGGGACAGTTACGAGCAGTACTTC | TRBV19 | TRBD1 | . | TRBJ2-7
CASSLTEGGEQFF | TGTGCCAGCAGCTTAACAGAGGGGGGTGAGCAGTTCTTC | TRBV11-2 | . | . | TRBJ2-1
CASSSGGKETQYF | TGTGCCAGCTCAAGCGGGGGAAAAGAGACCCAGTACTTC | TRBV18 | TRBD2 | . | TRBJ2-5
CASSPPTGRGDSPLHF | TGTGCCAGCAGCCCGCCGACAGGGCGAGGGGATTCACCCCTCCACTTT | TRBV6-6 | TRBD1 | . | TRBJ1-6
CASNPTGNYGYTF | TGTGCCAGCAATCCGACAGGGAACTATGGCTACACCTTC | TRBV28 | TRBD1 | . | TRBJ1-2
CAISEAPGQGSGQPQHF | TGTGCCATCAGTGAGGCACCGGGACAGGGGAGCGGGCAGCCCCAGCATTTT | TRBV10-3 | TRBD1 | . | TRBJ1-5
CAINPSQFQYF | TGTGCCATCAACCCCTCACAGTTCCAGTACTTC | TRBV10-3 | . | . | TRBJ2-7
CASSLGGVGEQYF | TGTGCCAGCAGCTTAGGGGGCGTGGGGGAGCAGTACTTC | TRBV7-2 | . | . | TRBJ2-7
CASSVAGTPGTGELFF | TGTGCCAGCAGCGTAGCTGGGACGCCTGGTACCGGGGAGCTGTTTTTT | TRBV9 | . | . | TRBJ2-2
CASSLEGAGELFF | TGCGCCAGCAGCTTGGAGGGGGCCGGGGAGCTGTTTTTT | TRBV5-1 | . | . | TRBJ2-2
CASSERPTYEQYF | TGTGCCAGCAGTGAGCGACCGACCTACGAGCAGTACTTC | TRBV6-1 | . | . | TRBJ2-7
CASSGDRGRRGEQFF | TGTGCCAGCAGTGGGGACAGGGGGCGCCGTGGTGAGCAGTTCTTC | TRBV25-1 | TRBD1 | . | TRBJ2-1
CSVGGQGMDSPLHF | TGCAGCGTTGGCGGGCAGGGGATGGATTCACCCCTCCACTTT | TRBV29-1 | . | . | TRBJ1-6
CASHRDNEQFF | TGCGCCAGCCACAGGGACAATGAGCAGTTCTTC | TRBV5-1 | . | . | TRBJ2-1
CASSPGEGGMNTEAFF | TGTGCCAGCAGCCCCGGTGAGGGAGGAATGAACACTGAAGCTTTCTTT | TRBV7-3 | . | . | TRBJ1-1
CASSVTSTNEKLFF | TGTGCCAGCAGCGTGACATCAACTAATGAAAAACTGTTTTTT | TRBV9 | . | once | TRBJ1-4
CASSPGTGNYGYTF | TGTGCCAGCAGCCCCGGGACAGGGAACTATGGCTACACCTTC | TRBV6-5 | TRBD1 | . | TRBJ1-2
CASRAQGLHTDTQYF | TGTGCCAGCAGGGCCCAGGGACTCCACACAGATACGCAGTATTTT | TRBV28 | . | . | TRBJ2-3
CASSLADRGTKNIQYF | TGTGCCAGCAGCTTAGCCGACAGGGGGACCAAAAACATTCAGTACTTC | TRBV7-9 | TRBD1 | . | TRBJ2-4
CAISPTGGQPQHF | TGTGCCATCAGTCCAACAGGGGGCCAGCCCCAGCATTTT | TRBV10-3 | TRBD1 | few | TRBJ1-5
CASSKGQGGEKLFF | TGTGCCAGCAGTAAAGGACAGGGCGGTGAAAAACTGTTTTTT | TRBV28 | TRBD1 | . | TRBJ1-4
CASSLDVAQPQHF | TGTGCCAGCAGCTTAGACGTGGCTCAGCCCCAGCATTTT | TRBV7-8 | . | . | TRBJ1-5
CASSQEDEWDEQFF | TGCGCCAGCAGCCAAGAAGACGAGTGGGACGAGCAGTTCTTC | TRBV4-3 | . | . | TRBJ2-1
CASSQSTGFNEQYF | TGCGCCAGCAGCCAAAGTACAGGATTCAACGAGCAGTACTTC | TRBV4-3 | . | . | TRBJ2-7
CASSLVAGSYEQYF | TGTGCCAGCAGCTTAGTGGCAGGGAGCTACGAGCAGTACTTC | TRBV11-3 | . | . | TRBJ2-7
CASSQDLGWGGEKLFF | TGCGCCAGCAGCCAAGATTTAGGCTGGGGAGGTGAAAAACTGTTTTTT | TRBV4-1 | . | . | TRBJ1-4
CASSLPGRSNQPQHF | TGTGCCAGTAGTCTTCCAGGGAGGAGCAATCAGCCCCAGCATTTT | TRBV19 | . | . | TRBJ1-5
CASRGTGPSSYNEQFF | TGTGCCAGCAGGGGGACAGGACCCTCCTCCTACAATGAGCAGTTCTTC | TRBV27 | TRBD1 | once | TRBJ2-1
CASALGTGHNEQFF | TGTGCCAGTGCCTTGGGGACAGGGCACAATGAGCAGTTCTTC | TRBV9 | TRBD1 | . | TRBJ2-1
CASGGAQTAWANVLTF | TGTGCCAGCGGAGGGGCCCAGACAGCGTGGGCCAACGTCCTGACTTTC | TRBV7-2 | . | . | TRBJ2-6
CASRAQSRTGNTEAFF | TGCGCCAGCAGAGCCCAATCTCGGACAGGTAACACTGAAGCTTTCTTT | TRBV4-1 | TRBD1 | . | TRBJ1-1
CASRSLLGQVSNQPQHF | TGTGCCAGCCGGAGTCTACTCGGACAGGTTAGCAATCAGCCCCAGCATTTT | TRBV19 | TRBD1 | once | TRBJ1-5
CDTMRTPRNTEAFF | TGTGATACTATGCGGACCCCCCGGAACACTGAAGCTTTCTTT | TRBV6-4 | . | . | TRBJ1-1
CARPLGLSDTQYF | TGTGCTCGTCCCTTGGGTCTCTCAGATACGCAGTATTTT | TRBV12-5 | . | once | TRBJ2-3
CASSLPPGGARLYSNQPQHF | TGTGCCAGCAGTTTACCCCCGGGGGGGGCCCGTTTATATAGCAATCAGCCCCAGCATTTT | TRBV28 | . | . | TRBJ1-5
CASSLVYGGMNSPLHF | TGTGCCAGCAGCTTAGTCTATGGGGGAATGAATTCACCCCTCCACTTT | TRBV7-2 | . | . | TRBJ1-6
CASSIEQGNQPQHF | TGTGCCAGTAGTATTGAGCAGGGGAATCAGCCCCAGCATTTT | TRBV19 | . | . | TRBJ1-5
CASSLSLHSYNEQFF | TGTGCCAGCAGTTTAAGTCTCCACTCCTACAATGAGCAGTTCTTC | TRBV27 | . | once | TRBJ2-1